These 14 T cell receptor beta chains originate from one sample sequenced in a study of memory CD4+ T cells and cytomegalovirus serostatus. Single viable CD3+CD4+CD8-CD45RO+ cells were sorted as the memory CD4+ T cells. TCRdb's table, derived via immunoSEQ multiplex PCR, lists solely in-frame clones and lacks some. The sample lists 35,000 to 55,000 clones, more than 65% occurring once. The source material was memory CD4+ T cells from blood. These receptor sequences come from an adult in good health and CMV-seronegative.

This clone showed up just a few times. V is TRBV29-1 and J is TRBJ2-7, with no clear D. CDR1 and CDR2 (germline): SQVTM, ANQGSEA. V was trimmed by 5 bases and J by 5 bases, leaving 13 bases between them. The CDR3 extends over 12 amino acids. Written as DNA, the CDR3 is TGCAGCGTTTGGTCGAGATCTAACGAGCAGTACTTC. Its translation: CSVWSRSNEQYF.

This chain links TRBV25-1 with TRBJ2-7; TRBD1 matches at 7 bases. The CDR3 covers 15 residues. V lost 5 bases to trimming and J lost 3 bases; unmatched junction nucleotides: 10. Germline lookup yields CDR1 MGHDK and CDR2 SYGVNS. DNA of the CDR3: TGTGCCAGCAGTCCCGGGACAGATGTAGGCTACGAGCAGTACTTC. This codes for CASSPGTDVGYEQYF.

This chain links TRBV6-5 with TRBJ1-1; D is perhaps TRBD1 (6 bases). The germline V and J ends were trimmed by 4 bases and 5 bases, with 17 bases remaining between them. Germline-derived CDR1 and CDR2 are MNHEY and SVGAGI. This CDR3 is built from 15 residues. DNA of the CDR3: TGTGCCAGCAGTTCTGGCCCCACAGGGAAGACTGAAGCTTTCTTT. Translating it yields CASSSGPTGKTEAFF.

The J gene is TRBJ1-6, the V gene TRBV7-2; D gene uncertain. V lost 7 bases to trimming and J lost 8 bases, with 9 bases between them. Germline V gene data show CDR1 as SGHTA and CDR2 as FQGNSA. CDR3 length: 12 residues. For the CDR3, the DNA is TGTGCCAGCAACCGATTGGATTCACCCCTCCACTTT. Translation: CASNRLDSPLHF.

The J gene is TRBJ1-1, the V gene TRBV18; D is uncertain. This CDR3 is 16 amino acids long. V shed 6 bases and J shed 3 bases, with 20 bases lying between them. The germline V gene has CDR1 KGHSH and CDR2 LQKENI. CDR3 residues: CASSPTPGIQDTEAFF. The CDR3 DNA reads TGTGCCAGCTCCCCGACCCCTGGGATCCAAGACACTGAAGCTTTCTTT.

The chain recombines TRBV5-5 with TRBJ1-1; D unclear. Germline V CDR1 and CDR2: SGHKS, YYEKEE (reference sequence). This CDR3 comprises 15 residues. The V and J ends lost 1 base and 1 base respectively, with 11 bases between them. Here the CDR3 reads CASSLRVNGNTEAFF. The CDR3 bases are TGTGCCAGCAGCTTGCGAGTAAACGGGAACACTGAAGCTTTCTTT.

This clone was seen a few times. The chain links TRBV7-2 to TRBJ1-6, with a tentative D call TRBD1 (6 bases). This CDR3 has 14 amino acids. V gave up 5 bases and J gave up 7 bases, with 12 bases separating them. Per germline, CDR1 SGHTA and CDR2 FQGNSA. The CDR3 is CASSSDRLNSPLHF. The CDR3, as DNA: TGTGCCAGCAGCAGTGACAGGCTAAATTCACCCCTCCACTTT.

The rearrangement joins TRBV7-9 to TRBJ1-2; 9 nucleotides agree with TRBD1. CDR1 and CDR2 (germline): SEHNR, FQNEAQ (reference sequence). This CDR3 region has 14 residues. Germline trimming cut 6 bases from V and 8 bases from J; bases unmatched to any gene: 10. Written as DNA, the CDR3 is TGTGCCAGCAGATATACAGGGGGCGCGGGCGGCTACACCTTC. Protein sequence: CASRYTGGAGGYTF.

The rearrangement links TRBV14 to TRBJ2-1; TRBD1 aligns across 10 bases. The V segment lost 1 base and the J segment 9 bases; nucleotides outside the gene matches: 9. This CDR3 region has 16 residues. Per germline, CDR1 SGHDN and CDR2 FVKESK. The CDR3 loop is CASSQGGTGAPGEQFF. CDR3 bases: TGTGCCAGCAGCCAAGGCGGGACAGGGGCGCCGGGTGAGCAGTTCTTC.

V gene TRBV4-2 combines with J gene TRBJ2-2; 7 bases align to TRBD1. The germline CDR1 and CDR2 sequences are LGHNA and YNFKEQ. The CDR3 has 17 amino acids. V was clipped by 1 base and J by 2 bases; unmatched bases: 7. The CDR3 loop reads CASSQGAGTANTGELFF. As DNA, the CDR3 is TGTGCCAGCAGCCAAGGGGCCGGGACAGCAAACACCGGGGAGCTGTTTTTT.

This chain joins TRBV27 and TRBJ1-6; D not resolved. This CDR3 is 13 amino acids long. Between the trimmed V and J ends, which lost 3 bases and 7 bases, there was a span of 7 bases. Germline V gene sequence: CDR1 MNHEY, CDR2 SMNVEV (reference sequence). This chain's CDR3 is CASSLGINSPLHF. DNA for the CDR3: TGTGCCAGCAGTTTGGGCATAAATTCACCCCTCCACTTT.

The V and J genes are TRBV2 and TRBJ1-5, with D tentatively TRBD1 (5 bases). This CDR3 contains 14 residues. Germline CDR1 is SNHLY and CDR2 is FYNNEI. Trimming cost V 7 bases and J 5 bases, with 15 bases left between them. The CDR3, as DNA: TGTGCCAGCAAAGGGGTGAGTCTTGATCAGCCCCAGCATTTT. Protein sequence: CASKGVSLDQPQHF.

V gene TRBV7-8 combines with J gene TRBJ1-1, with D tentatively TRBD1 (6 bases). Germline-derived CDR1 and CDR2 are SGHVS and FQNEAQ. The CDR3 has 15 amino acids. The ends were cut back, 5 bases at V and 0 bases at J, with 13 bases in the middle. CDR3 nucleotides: TGTGCCAGCAGCCCGAGGGGGGGATTGAACACTGAAGCTTTCTTT. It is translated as CASSPRGGLNTEAFF.

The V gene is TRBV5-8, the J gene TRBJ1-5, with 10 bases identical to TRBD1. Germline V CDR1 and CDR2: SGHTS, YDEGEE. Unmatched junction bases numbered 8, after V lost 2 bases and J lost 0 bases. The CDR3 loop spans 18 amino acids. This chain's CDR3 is CASSFRTGGVYSNQPQHF. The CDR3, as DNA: TGTGCCAGCAGCTTTCGGACAGGGGGTGTGTATAGCAATCAGCCCCAGCATTTT.